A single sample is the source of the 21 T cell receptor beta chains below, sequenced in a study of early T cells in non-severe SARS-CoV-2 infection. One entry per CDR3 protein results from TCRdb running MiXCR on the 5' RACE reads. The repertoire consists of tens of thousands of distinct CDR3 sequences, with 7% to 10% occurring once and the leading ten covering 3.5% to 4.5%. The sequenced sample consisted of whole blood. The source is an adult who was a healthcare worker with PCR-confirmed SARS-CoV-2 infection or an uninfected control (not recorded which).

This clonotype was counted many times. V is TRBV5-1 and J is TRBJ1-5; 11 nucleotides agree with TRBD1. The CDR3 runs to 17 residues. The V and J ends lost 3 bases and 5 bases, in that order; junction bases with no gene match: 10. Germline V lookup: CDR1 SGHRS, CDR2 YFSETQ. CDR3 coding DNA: TGCGCCAGCAGCTACAGCCAGGACAGGGGGCACGATCAGCCCCAGCATTTT. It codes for CASSYSQDRGHDQPQHF.

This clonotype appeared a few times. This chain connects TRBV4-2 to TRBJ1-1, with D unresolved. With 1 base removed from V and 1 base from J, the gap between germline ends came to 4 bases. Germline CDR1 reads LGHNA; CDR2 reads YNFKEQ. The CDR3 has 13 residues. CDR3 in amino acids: CASSQAPNTEAFF. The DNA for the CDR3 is TGTGCCAGCAGCCAAGCACCGAACACTGAAGCTTTCTTT.

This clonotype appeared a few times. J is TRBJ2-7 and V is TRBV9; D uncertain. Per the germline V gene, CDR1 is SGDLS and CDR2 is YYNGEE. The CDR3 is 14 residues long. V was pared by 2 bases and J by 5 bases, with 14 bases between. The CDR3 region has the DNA TGTGCCAGCAGCGTTGACATTTTGGGCCACGAGCAGTACTTC. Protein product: CASSVDILGHEQYF.

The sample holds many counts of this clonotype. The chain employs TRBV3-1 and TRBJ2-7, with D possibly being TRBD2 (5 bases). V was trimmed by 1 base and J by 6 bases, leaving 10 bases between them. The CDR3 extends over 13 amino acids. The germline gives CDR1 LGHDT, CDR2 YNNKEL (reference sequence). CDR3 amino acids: CASSQGGFSEQYF. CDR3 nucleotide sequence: TGTGCCAGCAGCCAAGGCGGGTTCTCCGAGCAGTACTTC.

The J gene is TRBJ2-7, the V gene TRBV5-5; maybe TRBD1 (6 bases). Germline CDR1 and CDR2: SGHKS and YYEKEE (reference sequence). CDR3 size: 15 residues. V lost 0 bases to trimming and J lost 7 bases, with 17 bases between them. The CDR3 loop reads CASSLVQGVSREQYF. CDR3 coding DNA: TGTGCCAGCAGCTTGGTACAGGGAGTCTCACGGGAGCAGTACTTC. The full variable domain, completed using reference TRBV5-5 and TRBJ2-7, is DAGVTQSPTHLIKTRGQQVTLRCSPISGHKSVSWYQQVLGQGPQFIFQYYEKEERGRGNFPDRFSARQFPNYSSELNVNALLLGDSALYLCASSLVQGVSREQYFGPGTRLTVT.

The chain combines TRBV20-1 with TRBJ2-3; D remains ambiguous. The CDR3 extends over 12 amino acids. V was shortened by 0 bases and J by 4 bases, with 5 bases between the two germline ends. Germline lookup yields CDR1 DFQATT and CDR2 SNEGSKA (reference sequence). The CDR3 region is CSARELSDTQYF. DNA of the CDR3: TGCAGTGCTAGAGAATTGTCAGATACGCAGTATTTT.

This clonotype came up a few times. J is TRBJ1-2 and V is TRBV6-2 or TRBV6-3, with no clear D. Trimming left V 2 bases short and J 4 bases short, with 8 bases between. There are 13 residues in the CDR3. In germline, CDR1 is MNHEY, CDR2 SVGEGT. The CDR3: CASSYGQPYGYTF. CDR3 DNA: TGTGCCAGCAGTTACGGTCAGCCCTATGGCTACACCTTC.

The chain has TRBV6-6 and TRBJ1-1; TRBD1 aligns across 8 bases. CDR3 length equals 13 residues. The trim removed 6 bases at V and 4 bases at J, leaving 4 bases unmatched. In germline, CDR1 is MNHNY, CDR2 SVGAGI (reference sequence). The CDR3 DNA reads TGTGCCAGCAGACGCCAGGGGGCCACTGAAGCTTTCTTT. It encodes CASRRQGATEAFF.

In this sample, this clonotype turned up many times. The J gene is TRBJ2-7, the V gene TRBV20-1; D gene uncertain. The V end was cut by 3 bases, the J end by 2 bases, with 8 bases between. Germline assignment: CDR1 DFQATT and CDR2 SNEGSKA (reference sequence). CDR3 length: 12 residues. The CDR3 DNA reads TGCAGTGCTAGCAGGCAGACCTACGAGCAGTACTTC. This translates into CSASRQTYEQYF.

The CDR3 DNA is TGTGCCAGCAGCTCCAACCCGGGACTAGCGGGGGACGAGCAGTACTTC. Amino acid sequence: CASSSNPGLAGDEQYF. V is TRBV7-2 and J is TRBJ2-7; 14 nucleotides agree with TRBD2. J gave up 5 bases and V 4 bases, and 7 bases lay outside the gene matches. The germline V gene has CDR1 SGHTA and CDR2 FQGNSA. This CDR3 has 16 amino acids.

The CDR3 DNA follows: TGTGCCAGCAGCCCCGGGACAGACACCGGGGAGCTGTTTTTT. The encoded protein is CASSPGTDTGELFF. V usage is TRBV7-9 and J usage is TRBJ2-2; 7 bases agree with TRBD1. From germline, CDR1 is SEHNR and CDR2 FQNEAQ (reference sequence). The CDR3 is 14 residues long. Losses at the gene ends were 5 bases for V and 3 bases for J; bases not matched to a gene: 3.

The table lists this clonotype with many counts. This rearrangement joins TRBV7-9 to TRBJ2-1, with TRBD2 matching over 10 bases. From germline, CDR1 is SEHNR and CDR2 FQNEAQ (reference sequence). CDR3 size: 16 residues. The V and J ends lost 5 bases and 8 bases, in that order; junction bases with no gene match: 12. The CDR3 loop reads CASSIIAGGVKDEQFF. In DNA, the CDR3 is TGTGCCAGCAGCATCATAGCGGGAGGAGTAAAGGATGAGCAGTTCTTC.

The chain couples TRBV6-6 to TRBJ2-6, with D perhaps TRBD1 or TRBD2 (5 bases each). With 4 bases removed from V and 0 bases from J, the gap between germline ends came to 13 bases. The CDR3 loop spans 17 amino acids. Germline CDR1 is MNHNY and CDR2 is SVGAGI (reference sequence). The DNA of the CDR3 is TGTGCCAGCAGTTTCTCGGGACCGAACTCTGGGGCCAACGTCCTGACTTTC. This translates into CASSFSGPNSGANVLTF.

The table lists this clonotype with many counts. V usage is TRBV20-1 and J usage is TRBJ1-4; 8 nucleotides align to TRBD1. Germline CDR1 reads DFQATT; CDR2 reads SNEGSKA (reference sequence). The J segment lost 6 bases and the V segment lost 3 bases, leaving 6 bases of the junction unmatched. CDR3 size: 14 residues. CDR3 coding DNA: TGCAGTGCTAGCCCCGGGACAGGAGATGAAAAACTGTTTTTT. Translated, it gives CSASPGTGDEKLFF.

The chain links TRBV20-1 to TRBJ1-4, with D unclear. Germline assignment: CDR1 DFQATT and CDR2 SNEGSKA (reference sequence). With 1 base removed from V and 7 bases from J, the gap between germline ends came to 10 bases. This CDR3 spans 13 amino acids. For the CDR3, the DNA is TGCAGTGCTAGAGCGCAGGTTACTGAAAAACTGTTTTTT. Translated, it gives CSARAQVTEKLFF.

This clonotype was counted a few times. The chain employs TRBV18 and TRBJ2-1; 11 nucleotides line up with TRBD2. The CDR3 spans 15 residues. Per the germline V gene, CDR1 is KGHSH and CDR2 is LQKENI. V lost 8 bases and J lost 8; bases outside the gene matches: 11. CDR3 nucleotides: TGTGCCAGCACCGTAACTAGCGGGGGCGCGGATGAGCAGTTCTTC. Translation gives CASTVTSGGADEQFF. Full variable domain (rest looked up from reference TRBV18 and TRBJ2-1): NAGVMQNPRHLVRRRGQEARLRCSPMKGHSHVYWYRQLPEEGLKFMVYLQKENIIDESGMPKERFSAEFPKEGPSILRIQQVVRGDSAAYFCASTVTSGGADEQFFGPGTRLTVL.

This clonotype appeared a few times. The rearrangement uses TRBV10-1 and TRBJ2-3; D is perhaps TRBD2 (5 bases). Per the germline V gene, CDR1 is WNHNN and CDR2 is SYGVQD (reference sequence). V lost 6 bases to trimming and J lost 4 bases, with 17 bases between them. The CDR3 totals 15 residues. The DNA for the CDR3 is TGCGCCAGCAGCGACCCCGGACTTGGGCCAGATACGCAGTATTTT. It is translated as CASSDPGLGPDTQYF.

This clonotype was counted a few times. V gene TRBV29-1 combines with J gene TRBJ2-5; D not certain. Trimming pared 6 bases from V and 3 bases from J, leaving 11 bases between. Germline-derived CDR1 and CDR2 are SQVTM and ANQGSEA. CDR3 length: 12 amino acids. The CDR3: CSVASAEETQYF. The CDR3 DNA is TGCAGCGTCGCCAGTGCGGAAGAGACCCAGTACTTC.

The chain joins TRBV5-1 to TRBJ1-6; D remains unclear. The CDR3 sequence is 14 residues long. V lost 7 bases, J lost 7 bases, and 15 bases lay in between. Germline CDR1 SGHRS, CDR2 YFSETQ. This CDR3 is CASQTGITNSPLHF. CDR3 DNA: TGCGCCAGCCAGACGGGGATTACCAATTCACCCCTCCACTTT.

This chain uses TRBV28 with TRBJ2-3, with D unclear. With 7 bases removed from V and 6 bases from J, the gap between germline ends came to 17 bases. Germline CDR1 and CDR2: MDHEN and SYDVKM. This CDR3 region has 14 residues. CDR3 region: CASKSGRVVDTQYF. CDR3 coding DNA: TGTGCCAGCAAGTCGGGCCGGGTCGTGGATACGCAGTATTTT.

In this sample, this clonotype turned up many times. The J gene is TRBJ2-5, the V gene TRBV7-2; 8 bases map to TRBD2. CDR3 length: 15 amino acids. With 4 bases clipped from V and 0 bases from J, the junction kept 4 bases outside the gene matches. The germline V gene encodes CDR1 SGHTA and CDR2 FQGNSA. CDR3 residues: CASSSSGWYQETQYF. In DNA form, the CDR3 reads TGTGCCAGCAGCTCTAGCGGGTGGTACCAAGAGACCCAGTACTTC.